This T cell receptor (beta chain) was captured by sequencing in a study of T cells in Graves' hyperthyroidism and ophthalmopathy. Every diagnosis used clinical symptoms, serum thyroxine and TRAb, thyroid ultrasound and orbital computed tomography. The PBMCs studied were ones that came from roughly 9.4 ml fresh peripheral blood. The length of the CDR3 is 11 residues. CDR1 and CDR2 from the germline V gene are SEHNR and FQNEAQ (reference sequence). V dropped 5 bases and J dropped 7 bases, with 9 bases sitting between them. This clonotype was recorded many times. Its antigen is unidentified. Study outcomes and limitations: Among thyroid clonotypes expanded above 0.001, most also appeared in blood.

Amplification targeted TCR beta CDR3 regions from RNA transcripts. Carried out on the TCR CDR3, a first-round RT-PCR used the HTBI primer set. A single record per CDR3 protein comes from TCRdb applying MiXCR to the multiplex PCR reads. Of some 560,000 distinct CDR3 sequences listed, 15% to 19% were seen once; the top ten hold roughly 6.6%. The chain has TRBV7-9 and TRBJ2-7; no clear D. The TCR sequence derives from a woman in her twenties or thirties with Graves' hyperthyroidism. The sequencing sample was made of blood. CDR3 amino acids: CASSERTEQYF. CDR3 bases: TGTGCCAGCAGCGAGAGAACTGAGCAGTACTTC.